The T cell receptor (beta chain) under discussion was sequenced for a study of blood T cell repertoires in COVID-19. Study overall: Acute-phase and convalescent COVID-19 samples originated in the United States, Italy and Spain. Nucleic acid was either cDNA or gDNA, and it came from T cells, B-cell-depleted T cells, or PBMCs.

In the study's own analysis: How many nucleated cells were present was estimated from reference gene primer amplification. Method: immunoSEQ multiplex PCR; TCRdb's copy keeps in-frame clones and lacks some. Clone size and the V and J calls come from that table; the DNA yielded D and trimming. Altogether more than 50,000 clones are present, 90% being singletons, with the ten largest covering 3.1%. Trimming left V 3 bases short and J 1 base short, with 15 bases between. Per germline, CDR1 SGHRS and CDR2 YFSETQ. The CDR3 covers 16 residues. This receptor was obtained from a human donor in a cohort sampled during active COVID-19. The V gene is TRBV5-1, the J gene TRBJ2-3, with a tentative D call TRBD2 (6 bases). Material for sequencing was peripheral blood. The CDR3 DNA reads as TGCGCCAGCAGCTCCCGCGGCGGGGTCGGCACAGATACGCAGTATTTT. This sequence encodes CASSSRGGVGTDTQYF.